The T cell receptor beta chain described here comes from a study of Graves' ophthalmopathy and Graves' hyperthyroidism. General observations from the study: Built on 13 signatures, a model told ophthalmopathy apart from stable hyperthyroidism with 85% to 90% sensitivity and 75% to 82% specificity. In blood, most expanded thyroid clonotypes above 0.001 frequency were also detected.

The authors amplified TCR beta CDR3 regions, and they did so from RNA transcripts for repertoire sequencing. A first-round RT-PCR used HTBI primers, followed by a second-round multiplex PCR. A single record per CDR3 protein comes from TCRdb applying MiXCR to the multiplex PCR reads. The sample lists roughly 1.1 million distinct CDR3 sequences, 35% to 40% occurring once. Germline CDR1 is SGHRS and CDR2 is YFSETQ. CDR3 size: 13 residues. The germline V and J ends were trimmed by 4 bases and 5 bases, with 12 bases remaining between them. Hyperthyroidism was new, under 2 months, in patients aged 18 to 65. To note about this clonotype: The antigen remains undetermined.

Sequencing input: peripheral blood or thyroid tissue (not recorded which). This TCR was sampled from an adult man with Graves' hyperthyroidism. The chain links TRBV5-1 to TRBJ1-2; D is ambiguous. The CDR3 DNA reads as TGCGCCAGCAGCGGAAAAGCGAGATATGGCTACACCTTC. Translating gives CASSGKARYGYTF.